The 19 T cell receptor beta chains below all came from one sample that was sequenced in a study of CD8 T cells in ankylosing spondylitis. In TCRdb, the 5' RACE reads were re-called with MiXCR into one record per CDR3 protein. This sample has some 840,000 distinct CDR3 sequences; about 10% occur once, and the top ten carry approximately 0.51%. Study results and limitations: For ankylosing spondylitis blood, a TCR beta motif of seven to nine highly homologous variants appeared characteristic.

Their target antigens are unknown. Sequences were obtained from blood, either unsorted or a sorted T cell fraction (not recorded which). These receptors were obtained from a male donor with ankylosing spondylitis.

This sequence joins TRBV6-1 and TRBJ2-2; D remains ambiguous. The CDR3 sequence is 15 residues long. CDR1 is MNHNS and CDR2 is SASEGT in the germline V gene. Trimming pared 4 bases from V and 1 base from J, leaving 10 bases between. In DNA form, the CDR3 reads TGTGCCAGCAGTGCTCTTGGGCTGAACACCGGGGAGCTGTTTTTT. It yields the protein CASSALGLNTGELFF.

The V call is TRBV20-1, the J call TRBJ2-1; 12 nucleotides agree with TRBD2. The J segment lost 7 bases and the V segment lost 6 bases, leaving 10 bases of the junction unmatched. Germline CDR1 is DFQATT and CDR2 is SNEGSKA (reference sequence). The CDR3 contains 15 residues. For the CDR3, the DNA is TGCAGTGCGCCCAGACTAGCGGGAGTCTCGAATGAGCAGTTCTTC. It encodes CSAPRLAGVSNEQFF.

The J gene is TRBJ2-7, the V gene TRBV4-2; the D gene is possibly TRBD2 (5 bases). The CDR3 runs 16 residues. Germline values: CDR1 LGHNA, CDR2 YNFKEQ. Trimming removed 3 bases at V and 1 base at J, with 16 bases between. In nucleotides, the CDR3 is TGTGCCAGCAGCCAGGCCCATGGGAGTTCGTCCTACGAGCAGTACTTC. Its protein product is CASSQAHGSSSYEQYF.

This clonotype was recorded many times. The rearrangement links TRBV20-1 to TRBJ1-1; D is ambiguous. Germline lookup yields CDR1 DFQATT and CDR2 SNEGSKA (reference sequence). V was trimmed by 3 bases and J by 12 bases, leaving 17 bases between them. The CDR3 has 12 amino acids. The CDR3 loop reads CSASVEVSSPFF. The CDR3, as DNA: TGCAGTGCTAGTGTGGAGGTCTCGAGTCCTTTCTTT.

This chain links TRBV20-1 with TRBJ1-4, with D possibly matching TRBD1 (6 bases). Germline lookup yields CDR1 DFQATT and CDR2 SNEGSKA (reference sequence). V lost 6 bases to trimming and J lost 4 bases, with 15 bases between them. The CDR3 loop spans 14 amino acids. The CDR3, as DNA: TGCAGTGCCCACGGGGGGCAAAGTAATGAAAAACTGTTTTTT. Its protein product is CSAHGGQSNEKLFF.

This clonotype occurred a few times. The chain has TRBV2 and TRBJ2-1; no definite D call. The V and J ends lost 7 bases and 15 bases respectively, with 16 bases between them. The CDR3 extends over 11 amino acids. The germline gives CDR1 SNHLY, CDR2 FYNNEI. DNA of the CDR3: TGTGCCAGCACACCCCAGACCCGCCCGTTCTTC. Encoded protein: CASTPQTRPFF. The full variable domain, with the rest looked up from reference TRBV2 and TRBJ2-1, is EPEVTQTPSHQVTQMGQEVILRCVPISNHLYFYWYRQILGQKVEFLVSFYNNEISEKSEIFDDQFSVERPDGSNFTLKIRSTKLEDSAMYFCASTPQTRPFFGPGTRLTVL.

There are many counts of this clonotype. The V gene is TRBV29-1, the J gene TRBJ1-3; a weak D match, TRBD1 (5 bases). Per the germline V gene, CDR1 is SQVTM and CDR2 is ANQGSEA. V lost 6 bases and J 4 bases, leaving 16 bases between the germline ends. The CDR3 runs 14 residues. The CDR3 nucleotides are TGCAGCGTCCGATCCCAGGGAACCGGAAACACCATATATTTT. Translating gives CSVRSQGTGNTIYF.

The V and J genes are TRBV12-5 and TRBJ1-1; TRBD1 aligns across 8 bases. After removal of 2 bases from V and 4 bases from J, the junction contained 6 bases not matched to a gene. CDR3 length equals 15 residues. In germline, CDR1 is LGHNT, CDR2 FRNRAP. The CDR3 DNA reads TGTGCTAGTGGTTTGATCGACAGGGGAGCCACTGAAGCTTTCTTT. Protein sequence: CASGLIDRGATEAFF.

The V gene is TRBV7-2, the J gene TRBJ1-1; D is uncertain. Trimming took 1 base from V and 1 from J, leaving 13 bases between them. This CDR3 spans 16 amino acids. Germline V CDR1 and CDR2: SGHTA, FQGNSA. CDR3 DNA: TGTGCCAGCAGCTTAGAGGCCGGCGGGTCGAACACTGAAGCTTTCTTT. Translating it yields CASSLEAGGSNTEAFF.

The chain couples TRBV29-1 to TRBJ2-2; 9 bases line up with TRBD1. Germline-derived CDR1 and CDR2 are SQVTM and ANQGSEA. With 6 bases clipped from V and 4 bases from J, the junction kept 6 bases outside the gene matches. There are 14 residues in the CDR3. The DNA of the CDR3 is TGCAGCGTCGTAACAGGGGGCTTCACCGGGGAGCTGTTTTTT. It specifies CSVVTGGFTGELFF.

This chain links TRBV20-1 with TRBJ2-5, with 8 bases that match TRBD2. In germline, CDR1 is DFQATT, CDR2 SNEGSKA (reference sequence). CDR3 length: 14 residues. V trimming: 5 bases; J trimming: 4 bases; junction bases outside the gene matches: 9. As DNA, the CDR3 is TGCAGTGCTTGCCCCCCGGGGGGGAGAGAGACCCAGTACTTC. It yields the protein CSACPPGGRETQYF.

The rearrangement uses TRBV6-1 and TRBJ2-5; D possibly corresponds to TRBD2 (5 bases). The CDR3 runs to 13 residues. The germline V gene has CDR1 MNHNS and CDR2 SASEGT. V was cut by 9 bases and J by 0 bases, with 11 bases left in between. The DNA of the CDR3 is TGTGCCAGTGGACTCTGGGACCAAGAGACCCAGTACTTC. It encodes CASGLWDQETQYF.

This clonotype was counted only a few times. The chain joins TRBV4-2 to TRBJ1-1; 7 bases fit TRBD1. V dropped 1 base and J dropped 3; count of bases not matched to a gene: 2. Germline CDR1 LGHNA, CDR2 YNFKEQ. This CDR3 is 14 amino acids long. CDR3: CASSQAQGYTEAFF. CDR3 sequence (DNA): TGTGCCAGCAGCCAAGCACAGGGGTACACTGAAGCTTTCTTT.

V is TRBV4-2 and J is TRBJ2-7; 7 bases are shared with TRBD2. J lost 1 base, V lost 5 bases, and 8 bases had no gene match. This CDR3 region has 15 residues. Germline CDR1 LGHNA, CDR2 YNFKEQ. The CDR3 region has the DNA TGTGCCAGCAGCACTACTAGCGAGGTGTCCTACGAGCAGTACTTC. Its translation is CASSTTSEVSYEQYF.

J is TRBJ2-5 and V is TRBV5-1; possible D gene TRBD2, 6 bases. This CDR3 comprises 15 residues. Germline-derived CDR1 and CDR2 are SGHRS and YFSETQ. The V end lost 7 bases, the J end lost 3 bases, and 19 bases lay between the germline ends. The CDR3: CASAFWGVREETQYF. The CDR3 nucleotides are TGCGCCAGCGCCTTTTGGGGGGTCAGAGAAGAGACCCAGTACTTC.

This clonotype was seen only a few times. V gene TRBV11-2 combines with J gene TRBJ2-7; D gene uncertain. The ends were cut back, 4 bases at V and 5 bases at J, with 18 bases in the middle. The CDR3 runs 15 residues. Germline CDR1 and CDR2: SGHAT and FQNNGV. This chain's CDR3 is CASSSDRLMFDEQYF. CDR3 nucleotide sequence: TGTGCCAGCAGCTCCGACCGGTTAATGTTTGACGAGCAGTACTTC.

The table lists this clonotype with many counts. The chain recombines TRBV20-1 with TRBJ1-5; tentative D call: TRBD1 (6 bases). The germline V and J ends were trimmed by 6 bases and 2 bases, with 14 bases remaining between them. The CDR3 has 14 residues. CDR1 and CDR2 (germline): DFQATT, SNEGSKA (reference sequence). CDR3 DNA sequence: TGCAGTGCCCTAAGGGGGGCCGGCAATCAGCCCCAGCATTTT. Amino acid sequence: CSALRGAGNQPQHF.

This clonotype was detected a few times. This sequence joins TRBV5-1 and TRBJ2-1; D might be TRBD2 (5 bases). Germline-derived CDR1 and CDR2 are SGHRS and YFSETQ. The CDR3 consists of 15 residues. Trimming took 1 base from V and 0 from J, leaving 8 bases between them. Here the CDR3 DNA reads TGCGCCAGCAGCTTGACTAGGGTCTCCTACAATGAGCAGTTCTTC. It yields the protein CASSLTRVSYNEQFF.

This clonotype has only a few counts. This chain uses TRBV6-5 with TRBJ2-1; 8 bases fit TRBD2. CDR1 and CDR2 (germline): MNHEY, SVGAGI. V trimming: 0 bases; J trimming: 4 bases; junction bases outside the gene matches: 2. CDR3 size: 15 residues. In nucleotides, the CDR3 is TGTGCCAGCAGTTACTCTCGGGAGGGGTACAATGAGCAGTTCTTC. Encoded protein: CASSYSREGYNEQFF.